A selection of T cell receptor beta chains follows, all from one sample in a study of T cells after yellow fever vaccination. TCRdb re-called the 5' RACE reads with MiXCR, one entry per CDR3 protein. The table has about 75,000 distinct CDR3 sequences, 7.3% seen once. The material was CD8+ T cells sorted from PBMCs, obtained more than 8 days after the first yellow fever vaccination. The receptors originated from a man in his late teens or twenties who received the YFV17D yellow fever vaccine. CDR3s include the opening cysteine and the closing phenylalanine or tryptophan. The order of the fields is J gene, D gene, clone size, V gene, CDR3 protein, CDR3 DNA. D genes are given only for firm matches. Only some rows state a clone size, as once, few, many or a class for expanded clones.

TRBJ2-3	TRBD1	few	TRBV9	CASSVEGASTDTQYF	TGTGCCAGCAGCGTAGAGGGGGCTAGCACAGATACGCAGTATTTT
TRBJ1-2	NA	NA	TRBV6-4	CASGGNYGYTF	TGTGCCAGCGGGGGTAACTATGGCTACACCTTC
TRBJ2-2	NA	NA	TRBV20-1	CSARLGRITGELFF	TGCAGTGCTAGGTTAGGCAGGATCACCGGGGAGCTGTTTTTT
TRBJ2-5	TRBD2	few	TRBV12-5	CASGIGLAGGSETQYF	TGTGCTAGTGGTATTGGACTAGCGGGGGGGTCGGAGACCCAGTACTTC
TRBJ2-5	NA	few	TRBV5-1	CASSLPAPSRETQYF	TGCGCCAGCAGCTTGCCGGCACCCAGTCGGGAGACCCAGTACTTC
TRBJ1-1	NA	many	TRBV5-1	CASSAKGATEAFF	TGCGCCAGCAGCGCAAAGGGCGCCACTGAAGCTTTCTTT
TRBJ2-7	TRBD2	many	TRBV20-1	CSASRGGGSYEQYF	TGCAGTGCCTCCCGGGGGGGGGGATCCTACGAGCAGTACTTC
TRBJ1-2	NA	NA	TRBV13	CASSLEMDSSGYTF	TGTGCCAGCAGCTTAGAAATGGACAGCTCTGGCTACACCTTC
TRBJ2-2	NA	many	TRBV9	CASSVECVGGPTGELFF	TGTGCCAGCAGCGTAGAGTGTGTGGGGGGGCCCACCGGGGAGCTGTTTTTT
TRBJ2-1	NA	many	TRBV4-3	CASGQFLSYNEQFF	TGCGCCAGCGGACAGTTCCTTTCCTACAATGAGCAGTTCTTC
TRBJ2-1	NA	many	TRBV7-9	CASSSPREQFF	TGTGCCAGCAGCTCCCCTCGAGAGCAGTTCTTC
TRBJ2-1	TRBD2	many	TRBV7-8	CASSLVAGDYNEQFF	TGTGCCAGCAGCTTAGTAGCGGGGGATTACAATGAGCAGTTCTTC
TRBJ2-3	TRBD1	NA	TRBV7-9	CASSRPGQGGYF	TGTGCCAGCAGCCGGCCGGGACAGGGAGGGTATTTT
TRBJ1-3	TRBD1	few	TRBV7-9	CASSLDSWTGPGNTIYF	TGTGCCAGCAGCTTAGATTCTTGGACAGGACCTGGAAACACCATATATTTT
TRBJ2-5	NA	few	TRBV12-3/TRBV12-4	CASSPTGRRETQYF	TGTGCCAGCAGCCCGACAGGCCGGAGAGAGACCCAGTACTTC
TRBJ2-5	TRBD2	NA	TRBV27	CASSLSVRGSGGETTGYQETQYF	TGTGCCAGCAGTTTATCGGTGCGTGGTAGCGGGGGAGAAACGACAGGGTACCAAGAGACCCAGTACTTC
TRBJ2-1	NA	NA	TRBV19	CASSMFNEQFF	TGTGCCAGTAGTATGTTTAATGAGCAGTTCTTC
TRBJ2-1	TRBD2	many	TRBV6-5	CASSYGTSVYNEQFF	TGTGCCAGCAGTTACGGGACTAGTGTATACAATGAGCAGTTCTTC
TRBJ2-2	NA	NA	TRBV6-4	CASSDVLVGKNTGELFF	TGTGCCAGCAGTGACGTCCTGGTAGGGAAGAACACCGGGGAGCTGTTTTTT
TRBJ2-1	NA	few	TRBV24-1	CATSDFPGTYNEQFF	TGTGCCACCAGTGATTTTCCAGGGACCTACAATGAGCAGTTCTTC
TRBJ1-5	NA	large	TRBV5-5	CASSLYRDSPRPQHF	TGTGCCAGCAGCTTATACCGGGACTCCCCCAGGCCCCAGCATTTT
TRBJ2-3	NA	many	TRBV4-1	CASSQDLRYTDTQYF	TGCGCCAGCAGCCAAGACTTACGATACACAGATACGCAGTATTTT
TRBJ2-1	NA	few	TRBV14	CASSQVVNEQFF	TGTGCCAGCAGCCAAGTGGTTAATGAGCAGTTCTTC
TRBJ2-3	TRBD2	many	TRBV7-8	CASSPGTSGGTADTQYF	TGTGCCAGCAGCCCCGGGACTAGCGGGGGGACAGCAGATACGCAGTATTTT
TRBJ1-2	NA	NA	TRBV19	CASLGYGYTF	TGTGCCAGTCTCGGTTATGGCTACACCTTC
TRBJ2-5	TRBD1	few	TRBV7-9	CASGSTGKVSIIETQYF	TGTGCCAGCGGTTCGACAGGGAAGGTATCGATTATAGAGACCCAGTACTTC
TRBJ2-1	NA	few	TRBV25-1	CASSDSLWIGQFF	TGTGCCAGCAGTGATTCCCTCTGGATCGGGCAGTTCTTC
TRBJ1-4	NA	many	TRBV9	CASSVGEQLNEKLFF	TGTGCCAGCAGCGTAGGCGAGCAACTCAATGAAAAACTGTTTTTT
TRBJ1-2	NA	many	TRBV12-3/TRBV12-4	CASTQVVEYGYTF	TGTGCCAGCACCCAAGTTGTAGAGTATGGCTACACCTTC
TRBJ2-3	NA	few	TRBV19	CASSTTERLTDTQYF	TGTGCCAGTAGTACCACCGAGCGGCTCACAGATACGCAGTATTTT
TRBJ2-5	NA	few	TRBV7-9	CASSVQGVVRQETQYF	TGTGCCAGCAGCGTACAGGGTGTAGTTAGGCAAGAGACCCAGTACTTC
TRBJ1-2	NA	few	TRBV4-1	CASSQDHGGGNGYTF	TGCGCCAGCAGCCAAGATCACGGGGGAGGTAACGGCTACACCTTC
TRBJ1-2	NA	NA	TRBV2	CASPGRGSGYTF	TGTGCCAGCCCGGGGAGGGGATCAGGCTACACCTTC
TRBJ1-1	TRBD1	NA	TRBV19	CASSIPGTGTEAFF	TGTGCCAGTAGTATACCTGGGACAGGGACTGAAGCTTTCTTT
TRBJ2-7	NA	many	TRBV6-5	CASRYMTGLHEQYF	TGTGCCAGCAGGTATATGACAGGTCTCCACGAGCAGTACTTC
TRBJ1-6	TRBD1	many	TRBV6-5	CASSYNRGPLHF	TGTGCCAGCAGTTACAACAGGGGCCCCCTCCACTTT
TRBJ2-1	NA	few	TRBV7-9	CASSLRTGFRGNEQFF	TGTGCCAGCAGCCTCAGAACAGGGTTTCGAGGCAATGAGCAGTTCTTC
TRBJ2-2	NA	many	TRBV7-9	CASSSRDWNTGELFF	TGTGCCAGCAGCAGCCGGGACTGGAACACCGGGGAGCTGTTTTTT
TRBJ2-3	NA	many	TRBV6-5	CASSYPTGGGTDTQYF	TGTGCCAGCAGTTACCCGACGGGGGGCGGGACAGATACGCAGTATTTT
TRBJ1-2	TRBD1	many	TRBV12-3/TRBV12-4	CASSLTGDLNYGYTF	TGTGCCAGCAGTTTAACAGGGGACCTTAACTATGGCTACACCTTC
TRBJ2-4	TRBD1	NA	TRBV6-5	CASSYSDRGDKNIQYF	TGTGCCAGCAGTTACTCGGACAGGGGGGACAAAAACATTCAGTACTTC
TRBJ2-1	TRBD1	NA	TRBV3-1	CASSLTGTGNKRFF	TGTGCCAGCAGCCTCACCGGGACAGGGAATAAGCGGTTCTTC
TRBJ2-2	TRBD2	NA	TRBV25-1	CASSEFWGGSNTGELFF	TGTGCCAGCAGTGAATTCTGGGGGGGTTCGAACACCGGGGAGCTGTTTTTT
TRBJ2-4	NA	many	TRBV6-5	CASSHRVAKNIQYF	TGTGCCAGCAGCCACAGGGTAGCCAAAAACATTCAGTACTTC
TRBJ2-2	NA	few	TRBV4-1	CASSQTSTGELFF	TGCGCCAGCAGCCAGACAAGCACCGGGGAGCTGTTTTTT
TRBJ2-1	TRBD2	NA	TRBV6-5	CASSYRGLAGGYEQFF	TGTGCCAGCAGTTACCGCGGACTAGCGGGGGGGTATGAGCAGTTCTTC
TRBJ2-1	NA	few	TRBV5-6	CASSLGTGLWEFF	TGTGCCAGCAGCTTGGGGACCGGGTTGTGGGAGTTCTTC
TRBJ1-1	TRBD1	many	TRBV7-8	CASSSSQGAQTEAFF	TGTGCCAGCAGCTCCTCACAGGGGGCGCAGACTGAAGCTTTCTTT
TRBJ2-7	NA	many	TRBV4-2	CASSPYINYEQYF	TGTGCCAGCAGCCCTTACATAAACTACGAGCAGTACTTC
TRBJ1-1	NA	few	TRBV5-6	CASSQDSVVTEAFF	TGTGCCAGCAGCCAAGACAGCGTAGTCACTGAAGCTTTCTTT
TRBJ2-5	NA	NA	TRBV11-2	CASSGGLYPQYF	TGTGCCAGCAGCGGGGGACTCTACCCCCAGTACTTC
TRBJ1-2	NA	many	TRBV29-1	CSVDLASTNYGYTF	TGCAGCGTTGATTTGGCTAGTACTAACTATGGCTACACCTTC
TRBJ2-1	NA	many	TRBV7-9	CASSSPGGSVLIGEQFF	TGTGCCAGCAGCTCCCCAGGGGGGTCGGTGTTAATCGGTGAGCAGTTCTTC
TRBJ2-5	NA	NA	TRBV9	CASSVGGDETQYF	TGTGCCAGCAGCGTAGGAGGGGACGAGACCCAGTACTTC
TRBJ1-1	TRBD1	NA	TRBV27	CASSSGTGREAFF	TGTGCCAGCAGTTCGGGGACAGGGAGGGAAGCTTTCTTT
TRBJ2-1	NA	many	TRBV5-6	CASSPGTPLYNEQFF	TGTGCCAGCAGCCCCGGGACACCGTTATACAATGAGCAGTTCTTC
TRBJ2-2	NA	few	TRBV19	CASSHGTTNTGELFF	TGTGCCAGTAGTCACGGGACAACGAACACCGGGGAGCTGTTTTTT
TRBJ1-1	NA	NA	TRBV19	CASSIETLMDSNTEAFF	TGTGCCAGTAGTATAGAAACGCTCATGGATAGCAACACTGAAGCTTTCTTT
TRBJ2-3	NA	NA	TRBV5-4	CASSPTILKTNTQYF	TGTGCCAGCAGCCCGACCATTCTGAAAACGAATACGCAGTATTTT
TRBJ1-2	NA	many	TRBV10-3	CAIQTQDAAYGYTF	TGTGCCATCCAAACGCAAGACGCCGCCTATGGCTACACCTTC